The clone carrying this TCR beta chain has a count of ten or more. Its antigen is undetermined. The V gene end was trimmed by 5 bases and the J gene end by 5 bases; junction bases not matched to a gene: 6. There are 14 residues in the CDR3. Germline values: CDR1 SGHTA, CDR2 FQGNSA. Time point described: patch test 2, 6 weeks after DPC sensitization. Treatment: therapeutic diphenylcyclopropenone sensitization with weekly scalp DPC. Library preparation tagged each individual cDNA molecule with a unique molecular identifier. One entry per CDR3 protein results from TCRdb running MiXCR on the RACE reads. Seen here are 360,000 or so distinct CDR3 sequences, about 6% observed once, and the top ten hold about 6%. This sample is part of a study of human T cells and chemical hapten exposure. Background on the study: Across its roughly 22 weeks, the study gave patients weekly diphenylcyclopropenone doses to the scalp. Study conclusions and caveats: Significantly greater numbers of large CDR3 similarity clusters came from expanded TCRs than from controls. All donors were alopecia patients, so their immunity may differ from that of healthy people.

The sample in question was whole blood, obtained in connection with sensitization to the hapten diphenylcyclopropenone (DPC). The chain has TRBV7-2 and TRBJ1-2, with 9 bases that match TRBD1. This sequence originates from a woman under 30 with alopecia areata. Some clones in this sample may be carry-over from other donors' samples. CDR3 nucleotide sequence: TGTGCCAGCAGCCGAGGACAGGGGACATATGGCTACACCTTC. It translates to CASSRGQGTYGYTF. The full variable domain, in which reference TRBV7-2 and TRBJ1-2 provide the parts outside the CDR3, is GAGVSQSPSNKVTEKGKDVELRCDPISGHTALYWYRQSLGQGLEFLIYFQGNSAPDKSGLPSDRFSAERTGGSVSTLTIQRTQQEDSAVYLCASSRGQGTYGYTFGSGTRLTVV.